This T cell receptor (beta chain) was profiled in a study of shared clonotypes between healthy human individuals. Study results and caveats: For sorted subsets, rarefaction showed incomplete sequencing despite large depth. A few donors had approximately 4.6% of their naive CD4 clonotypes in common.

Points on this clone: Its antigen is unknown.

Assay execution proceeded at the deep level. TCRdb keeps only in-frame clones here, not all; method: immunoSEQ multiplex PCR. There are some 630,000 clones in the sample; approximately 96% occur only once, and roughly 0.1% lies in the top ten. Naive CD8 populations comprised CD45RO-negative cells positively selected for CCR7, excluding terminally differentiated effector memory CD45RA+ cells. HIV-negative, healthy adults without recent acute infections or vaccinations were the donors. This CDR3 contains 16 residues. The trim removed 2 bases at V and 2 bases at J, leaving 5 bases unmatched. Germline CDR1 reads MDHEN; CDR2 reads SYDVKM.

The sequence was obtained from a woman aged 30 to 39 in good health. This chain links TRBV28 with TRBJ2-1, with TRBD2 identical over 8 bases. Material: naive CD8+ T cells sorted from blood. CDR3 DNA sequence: TGTGCCAGCAGTTTAGAAGGACTAGCCGCCTACAATGAGCAGTTCTTC. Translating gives CASSLEGLAAYNEQFF.